These 27 T cell receptor beta chains share one sample of origin, sequenced in a study of shared clonotypes between healthy human individuals. Some clones are missing from TCRdb's copy, which holds only in-frame ones; the method was immunoSEQ multiplex PCR. This table has about 490,000 clones, about 80% appearing once. Material for sequencing was PBMCs. These receptors originate from a woman aged 35 to 49 in good health. Some clones in this sample may be carry-over from other donors' samples.

The rearrangement uses TRBV25-1 and TRBJ2-5; TRBD2 is a possible D gene (6 bases). The CDR3 totals 15 residues. The V gene lost 6 bases and the J gene lost 4 bases, with 18 bases spanning the gap. The germline V gene encodes CDR1 MGHDK and CDR2 SYGVNS. The CDR3 loop reads CASRAWRGGSETQYF. CDR3 coding DNA: TGTGCCAGCAGGGCCTGGAGGGGAGGTTCAGAGACCCAGTACTTC.

This clone was recorded at least ten times. The V and J genes are TRBV28 and TRBJ2-7, with 11 bases aligning to TRBD1. The ends lost 5 bases at V and 5 bases at J; junction bases unmatched: 5. The CDR3 length is 14 residues. Germline V gene sequence: CDR1 MDHEN, CDR2 SYDVKM. In DNA form, the CDR3 reads TGTGCCAGCAGTCTAGGGACAGGGGGTAACGAGCAGTACTTC. Translated: CASSLGTGGNEQYF.

The V call is TRBV7-2, the J call TRBJ2-2; D unclear. CDR1 SGHTA and CDR2 FQGNSA come from the germline V gene. Trimming pared 5 bases from V and 1 base from J, leaving 11 bases between. The length of the CDR3 is 15 residues. CDR3 in amino acids: CASSPHVLNTGELFF. CDR3 bases: TGTGCCAGCAGCCCTCATGTTTTGAACACCGGGGAGCTGTTTTTT.

The genes are TRBV7-2 and TRBJ2-7; D may be TRBD1 (6 bases). V was pared by 1 base and J by 5 bases, with 12 bases between. Germline V gene sequence: CDR1 SGHTA, CDR2 FQGNSA. The CDR3 consists of 14 residues. The CDR3 nucleotides are TGTGCCAGCAGCTTAGGGGGGCCTCTCAACGAGCAGTACTTC. This encodes CASSLGGPLNEQYF. Looking up the rest from reference TRBV7-2 and TRBJ2-7 gives the full variable domain: GAGVSQSPSNKVTEKGKDVELRCDPISGHTALYWYRQSLGQGLEFLIYFQGNSAPDKSGLPSDRFSAERTGGSVSTLTIQRTQQEDSAVYLCASSLGGPLNEQYFGPGTRLTVT.

The chain joins TRBV28 to TRBJ2-7; D uncertain. Germline V CDR1 and CDR2: MDHEN, SYDVKM. Trimming shortened V by 6 bases and J by 0 bases, and 9 bases separated the two germline ends. CDR3 size: 13 residues. The CDR3 nucleotides read TGTGCCAGCAGAGCACAGAGCTCCTACGAGCAGTACTTC. It codes for CASRAQSSYEQYF.

This chain links TRBV15 with TRBJ1-4; the D gene is possibly TRBD1 (5 bases). Germline values: CDR1 LNHNV, CDR2 YYDKDF (reference sequence). Trimming stripped 0 bases from V and 8 bases from J, with 7 bases between. The CDR3 runs to 13 residues. The CDR3 DNA follows: TGTGCCACCAGCAGAGAGACAGCCGAAAAACTGTTTTTT. It yields the protein CATSRETAEKLFF.

Turning to this clone: A single base is all that separates this from a far larger clone, so a read error is likely. In DNA form, the CDR3 reads TGTGCCATCAGAGTCGGGAACAGTAACTATGGCTACACCTTC. Amino acids: CAIRVGNSNYGYTF. The rearrangement links TRBV10-3 to TRBJ1-2; unclear D gene. Germline V gives CDR1 ENHRY, CDR2 SYGVKD. The CDR3 has 14 amino acids. V was pared by 6 bases and J by 1 base, with 12 bases between.

Details on this clone: Other DNA sequences in this specimen translate into the identical CDR3. The rearrangement joins TRBV5-1 to TRBJ2-2; no firm D call. V was clipped by 2 bases and J by 2 bases, with 1 base between them. The germline CDR1 and CDR2 sequences are SGHRS and YFSETQ. The CDR3 is made up of 12 amino acids. The CDR3 DNA sequence: TGCGCCAGCAGCTTAAACACCGGGGAGCTGTTTTTT. Its protein product is CASSLNTGELFF.

The chain's CDR3 is CASSTPYEFAYEQYF. CDR3 nucleotides: TGTGCCAGCAGTACCCCCTACGAGTTCGCCTACGAGCAGTACTTC. V usage is TRBV27 and J usage is TRBJ2-7; unclear D gene. The V end was cut by 5 bases, the J end by 2 bases, with 16 bases between. The germline CDR1 and CDR2 sequences are MNHEY and SMNVEV (reference sequence). The CDR3 has 15 residues.

This clone was picked up a small number of times. This chain links TRBV10-2 with TRBJ1-2, with TRBD1 as a possible D gene (5 bases). The CDR3 covers 13 residues. V lost 4 bases, J lost 7 bases, and 13 bases lay in between. The germline gives CDR1 WSHSY, CDR2 SAAADI. The CDR3 spells CASSAYRFSGYTF. Written as DNA, the CDR3 is TGCGCCAGCAGTGCCTACAGGTTTAGTGGCTACACCTTC.

This clone has more than one count but fewer than ten. J is TRBJ1-5 and V is TRBV30; TRBD1 agrees at 8 bases. J gave up 1 base and V 5 bases, and 1 base lay outside the gene matches. CDR1 and CDR2 from the germline V gene are GTSNPN and SVGIG (reference sequence). This CDR3 has 13 residues. In DNA, the CDR3 is TGTGCCTGGGGACAGGGAAGCAATCAGCCCCAGCATTTT. This encodes CAWGQGSNQPQHF.

The chain couples TRBV6-4 to TRBJ2-7; the match to TRBD2 covers 10 bases. The trim removed 2 bases at V and 0 bases at J, leaving 7 bases unmatched. Germline V gene lookup returns CDR1 MRHNA and CDR2 SNTAGT. This CDR3 spans 17 amino acids. DNA of the CDR3: TGTGCCAGCAGTGACCCGCGGACTAGCGGTTACTCCTACGAGCAGTACTTC. It is translated as CASSDPRTSGYSYEQYF.

This clone has just a few counts. The rearrangement uses TRBV2 and TRBJ1-5, with D unresolved. Trimming left V 5 bases short and J 5 bases short, with 10 bases between. CDR3 length: 13 residues. Germline V gene data show CDR1 as SNHLY and CDR2 as FYNNEI. CDR3 nucleotides: TGTGCCAGCAGTTACAGCGAATATCAGCCCCAGCATTTT. Translation gives CASSYSEYQPQHF. The variable domain in full, completed from reference TRBV2 and TRBJ1-5, reads EPEVTQTPSHQVTQMGQEVILRCVPISNHLYFYWYRQILGQKVEFLVSFYNNEISEKSEIFDDQFSVERPDGSNFTLKIRSTKLEDSAMYFCASSYSEYQPQHFGDGTRLSIL.

The rearrangement uses TRBV27 and TRBJ2-7; no clear D gene. V lost 5 bases, J lost 5 bases, and 4 bases lay in between. CDR1 is MNHEY and CDR2 is SMNVEV in the germline V gene (reference sequence). The CDR3 extends over 10 amino acids. This CDR3 is CASSRHEQYF. The CDR3 nucleotides are TGTGCCAGCAGTCGTCACGAGCAGTACTTC.

To note about this clone: Other DNA variants within this sample encode the same CDR3. The rearrangement links TRBV11-2 to TRBJ2-7; TRBD1 aligns across 8 bases. The V gene's germline CDR1 is SGHAT and CDR2 FQNNGV. This CDR3 comprises 14 residues. V dropped 4 bases and J dropped 3; count of bases not matched to a gene: 5. In nucleotides, the CDR3 is TGTGCCAGCAGCTCACAACAGGGGGTCTACGAGCAGTACTTC. Amino acid sequence: CASSSQQGVYEQYF.

This chain connects TRBV28 to TRBJ2-7, with 10 bases matching TRBD1. Per germline, CDR1 MDHEN and CDR2 SYDVKM. With 5 bases clipped from V and 5 bases from J, the junction kept 9 bases outside the gene matches. The CDR3 runs to 15 residues. CDR3 DNA sequence: TGTGCCAGCAGTACCGCGACAGGGGGCATCGACGAGCAGTACTTC. Amino acid sequence: CASSTATGGIDEQYF.

Regarding this clone: It differs at one base from a far larger clone, so likely a read error. The chain carries TRBV2 and TRBJ2-7; D is unresolved. Germline assignment: CDR1 SNHLY and CDR2 FYNNEI. Trimming took off 1 base at V and 6 bases at J, with 7 bases between the two ends. The CDR3 contains 12 residues. The CDR3 here is CASSEGAGEQYF. For the CDR3, the DNA is TGTGCCAGCAGTGAAGGGGCAGGCGAGCAGTACTTC. Full variable domain (rest looked up from reference TRBV2 and TRBJ2-7): EPEVTQTPSHQVTQMGQEVILRCVPISNHLYFYWYRQILGQKVEFLVSFYNNEISEKSEIFDDQFSVERPDGSNFTLKIRSTKLEDSAMYFCASSEGAGEQYFGPGTRLTVT.

The genes are TRBV7-3 and TRBJ2-3; 14 bases are shared with TRBD2. The ends lost 5 bases at V and 5 bases at J; junction bases unmatched: 9. The CDR3 has 17 residues. CDR1 and CDR2 (germline): SGHTA, FQGTGA. In DNA, the CDR3 is TGTGCCAGCAGCCCCCCCGGACTAGCGGGAGGAAAAGATACGCAGTATTTT. This sequence encodes CASSPPGLAGGKDTQYF.

The genes are TRBV2 and TRBJ1-2; D is possibly TRBD1 (6 bases). There are 12 residues in the CDR3. V gave up 5 bases and J gave up 7 bases, with 11 bases separating them. Germline V gives CDR1 SNHLY, CDR2 FYNNEI. DNA of the CDR3: TGTGCCAGCAGTCTACAGGGACCTGGCTACACCTTC. Its protein product is CASSLQGPGYTF.

The genes are TRBV12-5 and TRBJ1-1; weak D call: TRBD1 (5 bases). The ends were cut back, 5 bases at V and 3 bases at J, with 10 bases in the middle. The CDR3 extends over 13 amino acids. Per germline, CDR1 LGHNT and CDR2 FRNRAP. The CDR3 bases are TGTGCTAGTGGTCTAACGACAGACACTGAAGCTTTCTTT. Its translation is CASGLTTDTEAFF.

The count of this clone is one. The same CDR3 can be traced to other DNA sequences in this sample. This chain connects TRBV20-1 to TRBJ2-2; no definite D call. The CDR3 contains 11 residues. The V gene lost 1 base and the J gene lost 6 bases, with 3 bases spanning the gap. The germline V gene has CDR1 DFQATT and CDR2 SNEGSKA (reference sequence). The CDR3 is CSARGPGELFF. The CDR3 nucleotides are TGCAGTGCTAGAGGTCCCGGGGAGCTGTTTTTT.

This sequence joins TRBV11-3 and TRBJ1-2; D gene uncertain. This CDR3 has 13 residues. The germline gives CDR1 SGHNT, CDR2 YENEEA. V was clipped by 5 bases and J by 5 bases, with 12 bases between them. In DNA form, the CDR3 reads TGTGCCAGCAGCGCGGAGCTCTCATATGGCTACACCTTC. Its translation: CASSAELSYGYTF.

This clone showed up just once. This chain links TRBV29-1 with TRBJ2-1, with 13 bases fitting TRBD2. Germline trimming cut 6 bases from V and 0 bases from J; bases unmatched to any gene: 11. The CDR3 is 18 amino acids. Germline values: CDR1 SQVTM, CDR2 ANQGSEA. CDR3: CSVGAGLAGLSSYNEQFF. CDR3 DNA sequence: TGCAGCGTGGGGGCGGGACTAGCGGGGCTAAGCTCCTACAATGAGCAGTTCTTC.

This CDR3 reads CASSPDRAGHNEQFF. The CDR3 DNA reads TGTGCCAGCAGCCCCGACAGGGCGGGGCACAATGAGCAGTTCTTC. V and J are TRBV7-2 and TRBJ2-1; possibly TRBD1 for D (7 bases). Germline-derived CDR1 and CDR2 are SGHTA and FQGNSA. V was pared by 5 bases and J by 5 bases, with 16 bases between. This CDR3 has 15 residues. Using reference TRBV7-2 and TRBJ2-1 for the parts outside the CDR3, the full variable domain is GAGVSQSPSNKVTEKGKDVELRCDPISGHTALYWYRQSLGQGLEFLIYFQGNSAPDKSGLPSDRFSAERTGGSVSTLTIQRTQQEDSAVYLCASSPDRAGHNEQFFGPGTRLTVL.

The chain has TRBV18 and TRBJ1-4; D uncertain. Germline V gene sequence: CDR1 KGHSH, CDR2 LQKENI. The CDR3 spans 15 residues. V lost 1 base and J lost 5, with 11 bases in between. The CDR3 loop is CASSPQGGGNEKLFF. The DNA for the CDR3 is TGTGCCAGCTCACCACAGGGAGGAGGAAATGAAAAACTGTTTTTT.

The genes are TRBV2 and TRBJ2-5; 8 bases match TRBD2. J gave up 2 bases and V 6 bases, and 11 bases lay outside the gene matches. CDR1 SNHLY and CDR2 FYNNEI come from the germline V gene. The CDR3 sequence is 16 residues long. The CDR3 sequence is CASRNPLAAIQETQYF. The DNA of the CDR3 is TGTGCCAGCAGGAACCCACTAGCGGCGATTCAAGAGACCCAGTACTTC.

The CDR3 reads CASSLGRTNEQYF. In DNA form, the CDR3 reads TGTGCCAGCAGCTTAGGGAGGACCAACGAGCAGTACTTC. The chain joins TRBV7-6 to TRBJ2-7; possibly TRBD2 for D (5 bases). CDR1 SGHVS and CDR2 FNYEAQ come from the germline V gene. CDR3 size: 13 residues. V was trimmed by 1 base and J by 5 bases, leaving 9 bases between them. The full variable domain, in which reference TRBV7-6 and TRBJ2-7 provide the parts outside the CDR3, is GAGVSQSPRYKVTKRGQDVALRCDPISGHVSLYWYRQALGQGPEFLTYFNYEAQQDKSGLPNDRFSAERPEGSISTLTIQRTEQRDSAMYRCASSLGRTNEQYFGPGTRLTVT.